These 27 T cell receptor beta chains came from one sample sequenced in a study of OX40 agonist ivuxolimab in advanced cancers. The assay was immunoSEQ multiplex PCR, and TCRdb's table has in-frame clones only and misses some. Of 55,000 to 85,000 clones listed, 75% to 90% are singletons. The sample here was CD4+ or CD8+ T cells sorted from blood, taken in a trial of the OX40 agonist ivuxolimab. The receptor set was obtained from an adult with an advanced solid tumor such as melanoma, head and neck, liver or kidney cancer.

The J gene is TRBJ1-4, the V gene TRBV6-1; no clear D gene. The V end was cut by 2 bases, the J end by 0 bases, with 7 bases between. The germline CDR1 and CDR2 sequences are MNHNS and SASEGT. The CDR3 is 15 residues long. The CDR3 loop is CASSEIGATNEKLFF. DNA of the CDR3: TGTGCCAGCAGTGAAATTGGGGCAACTAATGAAAAACTGTTTTTT.

This clone was picked up one time. Other nucleotide sequences in the sample specify the same CDR3. V gene TRBV27 combines with J gene TRBJ1-2; D is possibly TRBD1 (5 bases). This CDR3 contains 14 residues. Germline V gene lookup returns CDR1 MNHEY and CDR2 SMNVEV (reference sequence). V was pared by 2 bases and J by 4 bases, with 11 bases between. As DNA, the CDR3 is TGTGCCAGCAGTTTAGGGGGATATCCCTATGGCTACACCTTC. Its translation is CASSLGGYPYGYTF.

The chain combines TRBV2 with TRBJ1-1, with 8 bases identical to TRBD1. This CDR3 is 14 amino acids long. Per germline, CDR1 SNHLY and CDR2 FYNNEI. V gave up 3 bases and J gave up 5 bases; unmatched junction bases: 5. In DNA, the CDR3 is TGTGCCAGCAGTGACCACGGACAGGGAACTGAAGCTTTCTTT. Translation: CASSDHGQGTEAFF.

J is TRBJ1-1 and V is TRBV10-3, with D unresolved. Germline V gene lookup returns CDR1 ENHRY and CDR2 SYGVKD. This CDR3 is built from 13 residues. V lost 6 bases and J 1 base, leaving 9 bases between the germline ends. The CDR3, as DNA: TGTGCCATCAGACAAGATACGAACACTGAAGCTTTCTTT. This codes for CAIRQDTNTEAFF.

This chain connects TRBV21-1 to TRBJ2-7; the table names TRBD2, a call not compared with the DNA. TRBV21-1 is recorded as a pseudogene. This CDR3 region has 14 residues. The CDR3 DNA reads TGTGCCAGCAGCAACCCGGGGGAGGTCGACGAGCAGTACTTC. It yields the protein CASSNPGEVDEQYF.

The rearrangement uses TRBV7-9 and TRBJ1-1; 7 nucleotides match TRBD1. Trimming at V came to 4 bases and at J to 0 bases, leaving 8 bases not matched to a gene. Germline CDR1 reads SEHNR; CDR2 reads FQNEAQ (reference sequence). The CDR3 loop spans 16 amino acids. The DNA for the CDR3 is TGTGCCAGCAGCTCCCTCTGGGACAGACTGAACACTGAAGCTTTCTTT. This gives the protein CASSSLWDRLNTEAFF. The full variable domain, in which reference TRBV7-9 and TRBJ1-1 provide the parts outside the CDR3, is DTGVSQNPRHKITKRGQNVTFRCDPISEHNRLYWYRQTLGQGPEFLTYFQNEAQLEKSRLLSDRFSAERPKGSFSTLEIQRTEQGDSAMYLCASSSLWDRLNTEAFFGQGTRLTVV.

The V and J genes are TRBV5-1 and TRBJ1-4; maybe TRBD1 (5 bases). The V end lost 0 bases, the J end lost 6 bases, and 9 bases lay between the germline ends. The CDR3 sequence is 14 residues long. Per germline, CDR1 SGHRS and CDR2 YFSETQ. Here the CDR3 reads CASSLDRMDEKLFF. CDR3 DNA sequence: TGCGCCAGCAGCTTGGACAGGATGGATGAAAAACTGTTTTTT.

As concerns this clone: The junction departs from the called germline gene at one end, perhaps through a read error. The rearrangement links TRBV5-4 to TRBJ1-4; 8 bases fit TRBD1. Germline CDR1 and CDR2: SGHNT and YYREEE (reference sequence). The CDR3 has 14 amino acids. CDR3 sequence: CASSQTGVRGGLDF. The CDR3 bases are TGTGCCAGCAGTCAGACAGGGGTTCGAGGGGGGTTGGATTTT.

The CDR3 loop reads CASSLPRDDFGYTF. Here the CDR3 DNA reads TGTGCCAGCAGCTTGCCGAGGGATGATTTTGGCTACACCTTC. The rearrangement uses TRBV5-4 and TRBJ1-2; D remains ambiguous. This CDR3 is built from 14 residues. V was cut by 1 base and J by 7 bases, with 14 bases left in between. Looked up from germline, CDR1 is SGHNT and CDR2 is YYREEE (reference sequence).

The V gene is TRBV5-4, the J gene TRBJ1-2; D gene unclear. Trimming stripped 2 bases from V and 7 bases from J, with 12 bases between. Germline V gene lookup returns CDR1 SGHNT and CDR2 YYREEE (reference sequence). This CDR3 is 13 amino acids long. CDR3 in DNA: TGTGCCAGCAGCTTAGATTGGTCGGGTGGCTACACCTTC. Translation: CASSLDWSGGYTF.

The chain recombines TRBV5-1 with TRBJ1-1; 7 bases are shared with TRBD1. The junction had 11 bases not matched to a gene; V was cut back by 5 bases and J by 10 bases. Germline values: CDR1 SGHRS, CDR2 YFSETQ. This CDR3 has 13 amino acids. CDR3 in DNA: TGCGCCAGCAGTTCGGATGCCGGGACAGCAGCTTTCTTT. Protein: CASSSDAGTAAFF. Together with reference TRBV5-1 and TRBJ1-1, the CDR3 gives the full variable domain: KAGVTQTPRYLIKTRGQQVTLSCSPISGHRSVSWYQQTPGQGLQFLFEYFSETQRNKGNFPGRFSGRQFSNSRSEMNVSTLELGDSALYLCASSSDAGTAAFFGQGTRLTVV.

V is TRBV7-3 and J is TRBJ2-2; D possibly matches TRBD1 or TRBD2 (6 bases each). The CDR3 is 17 amino acids. The germline V gene encodes CDR1 SGHTA and CDR2 FQGTGA. The V end lost 2 bases, the J end lost 4 bases, and 17 bases lay between the germline ends. The CDR3 DNA reads TGTGCCAGCAGCTTAGTCCCGGGGGCCTTCGGCACCGGGGAGCTGTTTTTT. Translation: CASSLVPGAFGTGELFF.

This chain uses TRBV4-1 with TRBJ2-1; tentative D call: TRBD2 (5 bases). Deletions cut 1 base from V and 8 bases from J, with 15 bases between. The CDR3 length is 15 residues. Germline V gene lookup returns CDR1 MGHRA and CDR2 YSYEKL. CDR3 in amino acids: CASSQGLGVTDEQFF. Here the CDR3 DNA reads TGCGCCAGCAGCCAAGGCCTCGGGGTTACGGATGAGCAGTTCTTC.

The chain combines TRBV18 with TRBJ2-7; 8 bases align to TRBD2. With V trimmed by 1 base and J by 0 bases, 11 bases remained unmatched. This CDR3 has 18 residues. Germline lookup yields CDR1 KGHSH and CDR2 LQKENI. This CDR3 reads CASSPRLGGGTSSYEQYF. The DNA of the CDR3 is TGTGCCAGCTCACCACGTCTTGGCGGGGGGACGAGCTCCTACGAGCAGTACTTC.

CDR3 residues: CASSQPTGGRNEKLFF. The CDR3 region has the DNA TGCGCCAGCAGCCAACCTACAGGGGGCCGTAATGAAAAACTGTTTTTT. The chain uses TRBV4-1 and TRBJ1-4; 9 bases are shared with TRBD1. The CDR3 has 16 amino acids. Germline V CDR1 and CDR2: MGHRA, YSYEKL. V shed 2 bases and J 4 bases; nucleotides not matched to a gene: 5.

The chain couples TRBV6-1 to TRBJ1-2, with no clear D. V was shortened by 0 bases and J by 4 bases, with 12 bases between the two germline ends. The CDR3 sequence is 15 residues long. CDR1 is MNHNS and CDR2 is SASEGT in the germline V gene. The CDR3 is CASSEAQRSFYGYTF. CDR3 bases: TGTGCCAGCAGTGAAGCGCAGCGGTCATTCTATGGCTACACCTTC.

V is TRBV27 and J is TRBJ2-3, with 10 bases identical to TRBD1. CDR3 length equals 16 residues. V trimming: 3 bases; J trimming: 2 bases; junction bases outside the gene matches: 5. Germline CDR1 is MNHEY and CDR2 is SMNVEV (reference sequence). CDR3 in amino acids: CASSFTGTGATDTQYF. CDR3 DNA: TGTGCCAGCAGTTTTACCGGGACAGGGGCCACAGATACGCAGTATTTT.

This clone has only one observation. The chain combines TRBV6-5 with TRBJ2-1, with D maybe TRBD1 (6 bases). Looked up from germline, CDR1 is MNHEY and CDR2 is SVGAGI. The CDR3 is 15 amino acids. Between the trimmed V and J ends, which lost 2 bases and 7 bases, there was a span of 15 bases. The CDR3 coding sequence is TGTGCCAGCAGTTACCTACAGGGAAGGGGGAATGAGCAGTTCTTC. This codes for CASSYLQGRGNEQFF.

The J gene is TRBJ1-6, the V gene TRBV5-4; D is ambiguous. CDR3 size: 16 residues. Trimming removed 4 bases at V and 6 bases at J, with 17 bases between. Germline V gene lookup returns CDR1 SGHNT and CDR2 YYREEE (reference sequence). The CDR3 protein is CASSRTPGVSNSPLHF. In DNA form, the CDR3 reads TGTGCCAGCAGCCGAACCCCCGGGGTTAGTAATTCACCCCTCCACTTT.

The chain employs TRBV19 and TRBJ2-1, with 10 bases that match TRBD1. Looked up from germline, CDR1 is LNHDA and CDR2 is SQIVND (reference sequence). The CDR3 sequence is 17 residues long. With V trimmed by 4 bases and J by 8 bases, 14 bases remained unmatched. The CDR3 bases are TGTGCCAGTAGTAGGGGCTCTCCGGGACAGGGGTCGTATGAGCAGTTCTTC. It encodes CASSRGSPGQGSYEQFF.

The genes are TRBV10-3 and TRBJ2-5, with 11 bases identical to TRBD1. The J call may be in error: the DNA end matches TRBJ2-7 better. This CDR3 contains 18 residues. Germline V gene sequence: CDR1 ENHRY, CDR2 SYGVKD. CDR3 region: CAISVGQGASVGTYEQYF. Here the CDR3 DNA reads TGTGCCATCAGCGTTGGACAGGGGGCGTCGGTCGGAACCTACGAGCAGTACTTC.

The rearrangement uses TRBV6-5 and TRBJ2-6; D is unclear. Between the trimmed V and J ends, which lost 6 bases and 4 bases, there was a span of 10 bases. CDR1 is MNHEY, CDR2 SVGAGI, per germline. CDR3 length: 14 amino acids. CDR3 DNA: TGTGCCAGCAGAGCTTTAGTCGGGGCCAACGTCCTGACTTTC. This codes for CASRALVGANVLTF.

The chain employs TRBV30 and TRBJ2-3; 13 bases match TRBD2. The CDR3 covers 17 residues. Germline CDR1 is GTSNPN and CDR2 is SVGIG (reference sequence). V was pared by 0 bases and J by 3 bases, with 6 bases of the junction left unmatched. The CDR3 coding sequence is TGTGCCTGGAGTGTACCGGGACTAGCGGGGTATACAGATACGCAGTATTTT. Translation: CAWSVPGLAGYTDTQYF.

This chain connects TRBV7-2 to TRBJ1-3; 8 bases match TRBD1. V trimming: 4 bases; J trimming: 2 bases; junction bases outside the gene matches: 7. The CDR3 contains 16 residues. The V gene's germline CDR1 is SGHTA and CDR2 FQGNSA. The CDR3 protein is CASSSDRVGTGNTIYF. For the CDR3, the DNA is TGTGCCAGCAGCTCGGACAGGGTGGGAACTGGAAACACCATATATTTT.

This chain connects TRBV28 to TRBJ1-6, with unresolved D. Trimming took 4 bases from V and 0 from J, leaving 16 bases between them. CDR1 is MDHEN, CDR2 SYDVKM, per germline. This CDR3 comprises 18 residues. The DNA for the CDR3 is TGTGCCAGCAGTTACCGGGAGGTGGGTAGCTCCTATAATTCACCCCTCCACTTT. It is translated as CASSYREVGSSYNSPLHF. Combining the CDR3 with reference TRBV28 and TRBJ1-6 gives the whole variable domain DVKVTQSSRYLVKRTGEKVFLECVQDMDHENMFWYRQDPGLGLRLIYFSYDVKMKEKGDIPEGYSVSREKKERFSLILESASTNQTSMYLCASSYREVGSSYNSPLHFGNGTRLTVT.

This chain joins TRBV18 and TRBJ2-3, with 14 nucleotides matching TRBD2. Trimming took 0 bases from V and 5 from J; bases not matched to a gene: 7. CDR1 is KGHSH and CDR2 is LQKENI in the germline V gene. CDR3 length: 18 residues. The CDR3 region is CASSPPSGLAGGEDTQYF. CDR3 sequence (DNA): TGTGCCAGCTCACCACCGAGCGGACTAGCGGGGGGAGAAGATACGCAGTATTTT.

V usage is TRBV5-1 and J usage is TRBJ2-7, with 8 bases aligning to TRBD2. This CDR3 is 16 amino acids long. V was pared by 4 bases and J by 0 bases, with 9 bases of the junction left unmatched. Germline V gene data show CDR1 as SGHRS and CDR2 as YFSETQ. The CDR3 nucleotides read TGCGCCAGCAGCCGGACGGGAGGGGGTAACTCCTACGAGCAGTACTTC. The encoded protein is CASSRTGGGNSYEQYF.